Following are 30 T cell receptor beta chains from one sample sequenced in a study of blood T cell repertoires in COVID-19. Generated by immunoSEQ multiplex PCR, the TCRdb table keeps only in-frame clones and is missing some. Here the sample spans approximately 190,000 clones, more than 75% being singletons. Sequencing used peripheral blood. These receptors came from a middle-aged man with active or convalescent COVID-19.

The chain has TRBV28 and TRBJ2-1; 7 nucleotides line up with TRBD2. Germline V gives CDR1 MDHEN, CDR2 SYDVKM. There are 15 residues in the CDR3. J lost 4 bases, V lost 8 bases, and 11 bases had no gene match. The CDR3 sequence is CASATGSGKYNEQFF. In DNA form, the CDR3 reads TGTGCCAGCGCCACGGGGAGCGGGAAGTACAATGAGCAGTTCTTC.

V gene TRBV7-2 combines with J gene TRBJ1-6; 7 nucleotides align to TRBD1. This CDR3 has 17 amino acids. CDR1 and CDR2 from the germline V gene are SGHTA and FQGNSA. The J segment lost 1 base and the V segment lost 5 bases, leaving 8 bases of the junction unmatched. The CDR3 here is CASSHHTGESYNSPLHF. CDR3 bases: TGTGCCAGCAGCCATCATACAGGGGAATCCTATAATTCACCCCTCCACTTT.

The chain couples TRBV7-2 to TRBJ2-1; D ambiguous. Germline CDR1 and CDR2: SGHTA and FQGNSA. V lost 5 bases, J lost 3 bases, and 11 bases lay in between. CDR3 length: 14 amino acids. The CDR3 protein is CASSAVYYYNEQFF. The CDR3 nucleotides read TGTGCCAGCAGCGCCGTGTACTACTACAATGAGCAGTTCTTC.

The gene calls are TRBV9 and TRBJ2-5; the match to TRBD1 covers 10 bases. Per the germline V gene, CDR1 is SGDLS and CDR2 is YYNGEE. The CDR3 totals 15 residues. V trimming: 3 bases; J trimming: 5 bases; junction bases outside the gene matches: 7. This CDR3 reads CASSATGTGVETQYF. Here the CDR3 DNA reads TGTGCCAGCAGCGCTACCGGGACAGGGGTTGAGACCCAGTACTTC.

The chain recombines TRBV2 with TRBJ1-2; no definite D call. With 6 bases removed from V and 4 bases from J, the gap between germline ends came to 9 bases. The CDR3 has 12 residues. Looked up from germline, CDR1 is SNHLY and CDR2 is FYNNEI. The CDR3 region has the DNA TGTGCCAGCAGCTGGCAGGCCTATGGCTACACCTTC. Translated, it gives CASSWQAYGYTF. The full variable domain, its missing parts supplied by reference TRBV2 and TRBJ1-2, is EPEVTQTPSHQVTQMGQEVILRCVPISNHLYFYWYRQILGQKVEFLVSFYNNEISEKSEIFDDQFSVERPDGSNFTLKIRSTKLEDSAMYFCASSWQAYGYTFGSGTRLTVV.

This chain uses TRBV6-2 or TRBV6-3 with TRBJ1-5; D may be TRBD1 (6 bases). The V and J ends lost 6 bases and 5 bases respectively, with 23 bases between them. This CDR3 contains 17 residues. Germline loops: CDR1 MNHEY, CDR2 SVGEGT. DNA of the CDR3: TGTGCCAGCAGCCCCCCCCTAAGCCACAGGGCAGATCAGCCCCAGCATTTT. Encoded protein: CASSPPLSHRADQPQHF.

The gene calls are TRBV25-1 and TRBJ1-6; D uncertain. This CDR3 spans 16 amino acids. Germline loops: CDR1 MGHDK, CDR2 SYGVNS. V was pared by 1 base and J by 5 bases, with 12 bases between. CDR3: CASSELWLADNSPLHF. In DNA, the CDR3 is TGTGCCAGCAGTGAATTGTGGCTGGCGGATAATTCACCCCTCCACTTT.

The chain employs TRBV30 and TRBJ1-2; no definite D call. The V end lost 2 bases, the J end lost 4 bases, and 11 bases lay between the germline ends. This CDR3 is built from 13 residues. Germline V gene sequence: CDR1 GTSNPN, CDR2 SVGIG (reference sequence). This CDR3 reads CAWSPSEAYGYTF. As DNA, the CDR3 is TGTGCCTGGAGTCCCTCTGAGGCCTATGGCTACACCTTC.

The chain carries TRBV3-1 (or the pseudogene TRBV3-2) and TRBJ1-1; perhaps TRBD1 as D (6 bases). The CDR3 extends over 13 amino acids. V dropped 3 bases and J dropped 2 bases, with 7 bases sitting between them. Looked up from germline, CDR1 is LGHDT and CDR2 is YNNKEL (reference sequence). CDR3 DNA: TGTGCCAGCAGCCAGACAGGAAACACTGAAGCTTTCTTT. Protein sequence: CASSQTGNTEAFF.

This rearrangement joins TRBV19 to TRBJ2-2, with 11 bases that match TRBD2. V was clipped by 7 bases and J by 6 bases; unmatched bases: 10. Germline V CDR1 and CDR2: LNHDA, SQIVND (reference sequence). The CDR3 contains 16 residues. CDR3 sequence (DNA): TGTGCCAGTACCTCCGTACGGACTAGCGGGTCCGGGGAGCTGTTTTTT. It specifies CASTSVRTSGSGELFF.

The chain combines TRBV5-1 with TRBJ2-1; unclear D gene. The CDR3 is 15 amino acids. Germline loops: CDR1 SGHRS, CDR2 YFSETQ. V dropped 1 base and J dropped 4 bases, with 12 bases sitting between them. CDR3 residues: CASSLNTWAYNEQFF. CDR3 bases: TGCGCCAGCAGCTTGAACACTTGGGCTTACAATGAGCAGTTCTTC.

This clone was detected only once. This sequence joins TRBV6-2 or TRBV6-3 and TRBJ2-7; D is unresolved. The CDR3 runs to 15 residues. The V gene's germline CDR1 is MNHEY and CDR2 SVGEGT. V gave up 0 bases and J gave up 2 bases, with 11 bases separating them. The DNA of the CDR3 is TGTGCCAGCAGTTACTCTATCACAGTAACCTACGAGCAGTACTTC. It translates to CASSYSITVTYEQYF.

The CDR3 nucleotides read TGTGCCAGCAGACTCAGGGAAAACACTGAAGCTTTCTTT. Translation gives CASRLRENTEAFF. The chain is built from TRBV12-3 or TRBV12-4 and TRBJ1-1; D may be TRBD1 (5 bases). V shed 6 bases and J shed 2 bases, with 10 bases lying between them. The CDR3 runs to 13 residues.

The chain recombines TRBV7-9 with TRBJ1-1, with D perhaps TRBD1 (6 bases). This CDR3 has 11 amino acids. V was cut by 11 bases and J by 12 bases, with 19 bases left in between. Per the germline V gene, CDR1 is SEHNR and CDR2 is FQNEAQ (reference sequence). The CDR3, as DNA: TGTGCCTCTAACAGGGTGATCGTAACTTTCTTT. It specifies CASNRVIVTFF. The whole variable domain, filled in from reference TRBV7-9 and TRBJ1-1, reads DTGVSQNPRHKITKRGQNVTFRCDPISEHNRLYWYRQTLGQGPEFLTYFQNEAQLEKSRLLSDRFSAERPKGSFSTLEIQRTEQGDSAMYLCASNRVIVTFFGQGTRLTVV.

The chain carries TRBV27 and TRBJ2-7; the D gene is possibly TRBD2 (6 bases). The V end was cut by 5 bases, the J end by 4 bases, with 15 bases between. This CDR3 contains 14 residues. Germline CDR1 reads MNHEY; CDR2 reads SMNVEV (reference sequence). The CDR3 region has the DNA TGTGCCAGCAGTATAGGGGACTCTCGTTACGAGCAGTACTTC. Protein: CASSIGDSRYEQYF.

The chain carries TRBV28 and TRBJ2-3; 10 positions match TRBD2. The V gene's germline CDR1 is MDHEN and CDR2 SYDVKM. The CDR3 extends over 16 amino acids. V lost 6 bases and J lost 2; bases outside the gene matches: 8. CDR3 in amino acids: CASRTSGGGYTDTQYF. CDR3 nucleotide sequence: TGTGCCAGCAGAACCAGCGGGGGGGGATACACAGATACGCAGTATTTT.

V is TRBV5-8 and J is TRBJ1-6; the match to TRBD1 covers 10 bases. The CDR3 totals 16 residues. Trimming removed 4 bases from V and 6 bases from J; junction bases left unmatched: 7. The germline V gene encodes CDR1 SGHTS and CDR2 YDEGEE. The CDR3 DNA sequence: TGTGCCAGCAGCCCCGAGACAGGGGGCGGTAATTCACCCCTCCACTTT. This encodes CASSPETGGGNSPLHF.

The chain employs TRBV29-1 and TRBJ1-4; 7 positions match TRBD1. The CDR3 runs to 13 residues. The junction had 6 bases not matched to a gene; V was cut back by 6 bases and J by 5 bases. In germline, CDR1 is SQVTM, CDR2 ANQGSEA. CDR3: CSVAGTENEKLFF. CDR3 nucleotide sequence: TGCAGCGTAGCAGGGACAGAAAATGAAAAACTGTTTTTT.

V is TRBV5-1 and J is TRBJ1-2; 7 positions agree with TRBD1. CDR1 is SGHRS and CDR2 is YFSETQ in the germline V gene. The CDR3 length is 15 residues. The V and J ends lost 4 bases and 2 bases, in that order; junction bases with no gene match: 8. CDR3 nucleotides: TGCGCCAGCAGCCCGGGACAGTCGCCCAACTATGGCTACACCTTC. It codes for CASSPGQSPNYGYTF.

To note about this clone: The sample has other DNA sequences that encode this CDR3 too. The J gene is TRBJ2-6, the V gene TRBV19, with D hard to call. There are 15 residues in the CDR3. The ends were cut back, 2 bases at V and 0 bases at J, with 5 bases in the middle. Germline CDR1 is LNHDA and CDR2 is SQIVND (reference sequence). The CDR3 reads CASSIRSSGANVLTF. As DNA, the CDR3 is TGTGCCAGTAGTATAAGGAGCTCTGGGGCCAACGTCCTGACTTTC.

For the CDR3, the DNA is TGTGCCAGCAGCTTAGACGGTCCCTACGAGCAGTACTTC. Protein product: CASSLDGPYEQYF. The chain carries TRBV11-3 and TRBJ2-7; D uncertain. Germline V gives CDR1 SGHNT, CDR2 YENEEA. The ends were cut back, 0 bases at V and 2 bases at J, with 5 bases in the middle. The CDR3 sequence is 13 residues long.

This chain uses TRBV19 with TRBJ2-5; D is perhaps TRBD2 (5 bases). The V gene's germline CDR1 is LNHDA and CDR2 SQIVND (reference sequence). The CDR3 is made up of 17 amino acids. V lost 6 bases and J 1 base, leaving 21 bases between the germline ends. The CDR3 DNA reads as TGTGCCAGTAGCCCCGGAGTGTATGGACTTTCCCAAGAGACCCAGTACTTC. Translated, it gives CASSPGVYGLSQETQYF.

This chain connects TRBV7-3 to TRBJ2-1; 8 bases agree with TRBD2. After removal of 2 bases from V and 1 base from J, the junction contained 7 bases not matched to a gene. Germline lookup yields CDR1 SGHTA and CDR2 FQGTGA. The CDR3 runs to 17 residues. CDR3 bases: TGTGCCAGCAGCTTACCCAACGGCGGGGGGTCCTACAATGAGCAGTTCTTC. Amino acid sequence: CASSLPNGGGSYNEQFF.

V usage is TRBV11-2 and J usage is TRBJ1-1, with TRBD1 matching 7 bases. Trimming took 6 bases from V and 5 from J; bases not matched to a gene: 12. This CDR3 is built from 15 residues. Germline V gives CDR1 SGHAT, CDR2 FQNNGV. CDR3 loop: CASSPATAGGTEAFF. DNA of the CDR3: TGTGCCAGCAGTCCGGCGACTGCAGGGGGAACTGAAGCTTTCTTT.

This chain joins TRBV19 and TRBJ1-3; D is possibly TRBD1 (5 bases). With 8 bases removed from V and 8 bases from J, the gap between germline ends came to 16 bases. CDR1 LNHDA and CDR2 SQIVND come from the germline V gene (reference sequence). CDR3 length: 13 amino acids. CDR3 region: CASAQVPRDTIYF. As DNA, the CDR3 is TGTGCCAGTGCTCAGGTACCCAGGGACACCATATATTTT.

The chain recombines TRBV19 with TRBJ2-2; the match to TRBD2 covers 11 bases. J was trimmed by 5 bases and V by 4 bases; bases with no gene match: 6. From germline, CDR1 is LNHDA and CDR2 SQIVND (reference sequence). CDR3 length: 16 amino acids. The CDR3 loop reads CASSKPGLAATGELFF. CDR3 in DNA: TGTGCCAGTAGTAAACCGGGACTAGCGGCAACCGGGGAGCTGTTTTTT.

The chain carries TRBV5-4 and TRBJ2-3, with 14 positions matching TRBD2. The CDR3 spans 17 residues. CDR1 is SGHNT, CDR2 YYREEE, per germline (reference sequence). The V and J ends lost 4 bases and 2 bases, in that order; junction bases with no gene match: 6. CDR3 amino acids: CASSLRLAGGTTDTQYF. The CDR3 nucleotides read TGTGCCAGCAGCCTCAGACTAGCGGGGGGGACCACAGATACGCAGTATTTT.

V gene TRBV11-2 combines with J gene TRBJ2-3; 9 bases agree with TRBD2. There are 15 residues in the CDR3. With V trimmed by 5 bases and J by 1 base, 4 bases remained unmatched. The germline V gene has CDR1 SGHAT and CDR2 FQNNGV. The CDR3 DNA is TGTGCCAGCAGCACGGTAGCGGGAGGCACAGATACGCAGTATTTT. It yields the protein CASSTVAGGTDTQYF.

J is TRBJ2-7 and V is TRBV2, with 10 bases aligning to TRBD2. Germline CDR1 reads SNHLY; CDR2 reads FYNNEI. The CDR3 covers 15 residues. V shed 4 bases, J shed 6 bases, and the junction held 9 bases outside the gene matches. The DNA of the CDR3 is TGTGCCAGCAGTGCGTCCCTAGCGGGAGTAGGCGAGCAGTACTTC. Encoded protein: CASSASLAGVGEQYF.

CDR3 nucleotide sequence: TGTGCCAGCAGCGGATACAGGGGTTACAGCAATCAGCCCCAGCATTTT. It specifies CASSGYRGYSNQPQHF. V and J are TRBV5-8 and TRBJ1-5; 7 bases are shared with TRBD1. CDR3 length: 16 amino acids. Germline V CDR1 and CDR2: SGHTS, YDEGEE. V was clipped by 4 bases and J by 1 base; unmatched bases: 8.